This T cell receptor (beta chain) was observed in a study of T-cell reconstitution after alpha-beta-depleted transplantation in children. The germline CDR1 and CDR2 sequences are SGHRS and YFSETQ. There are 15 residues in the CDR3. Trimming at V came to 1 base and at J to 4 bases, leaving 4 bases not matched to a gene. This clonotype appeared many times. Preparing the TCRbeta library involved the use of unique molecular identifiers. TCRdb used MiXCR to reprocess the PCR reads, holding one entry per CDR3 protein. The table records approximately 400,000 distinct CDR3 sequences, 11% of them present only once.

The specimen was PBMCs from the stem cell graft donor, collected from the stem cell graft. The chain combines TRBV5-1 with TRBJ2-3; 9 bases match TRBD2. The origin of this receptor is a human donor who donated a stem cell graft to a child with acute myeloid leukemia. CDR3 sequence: CASSLTSGPADTQYF. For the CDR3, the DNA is TGCGCCAGCAGCTTGACTAGCGGGCCGGCAGATACGCAGTATTTT. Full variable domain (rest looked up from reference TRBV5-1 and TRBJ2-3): KAGVTQTPRYLIKTRGQQVTLSCSPISGHRSVSWYQQTPGQGLQFLFEYFSETQRNKGNFPGRFSGRQFSNSRSEMNVSTLELGDSALYLCASSLTSGPADTQYFGPGTRLTVL.